This T cell receptor beta chain came from a study of blood T cell repertoires in COVID-19. At the level of the study: In each case, the material was cDNA or gDNA derived from T cells, B-cell-depleted T cells, or PBMCs.

V was pared by 6 bases and J by 4 bases, with 17 bases between. Germline V gives CDR1 MDHEN, CDR2 SYDVKM. The CDR3 is 15 amino acids. Participant reports of clinical history set cohort assignment. As originally analysed: Counts of nucleated cells, estimated from reference gene primer amplification, were obtained. Profiled with immunoSEQ multiplex PCR; TCRdb holds only in-frame clones, not every one. D and trimming come from the DNA, and the V and J calls and clone size come from that table. The data show some 210,000 clones, with about 86% seen just once and around 9% held by the top ten. This rearrangement joins TRBV28 to TRBJ2-3, with D possibly TRBD2 on 6 matching bases. The clonotype was recovered from a woman aged 45-60 years with acute COVID-19. Sequenced material: PBMCs or T cells enriched from blood (not recorded which). The DNA of the CDR3 is TGTGCCAGCAGCCTTTTGACGGGAGTCCCAGATACGCAGTATTTT. Its translation is CASSLLTGVPDTQYF.